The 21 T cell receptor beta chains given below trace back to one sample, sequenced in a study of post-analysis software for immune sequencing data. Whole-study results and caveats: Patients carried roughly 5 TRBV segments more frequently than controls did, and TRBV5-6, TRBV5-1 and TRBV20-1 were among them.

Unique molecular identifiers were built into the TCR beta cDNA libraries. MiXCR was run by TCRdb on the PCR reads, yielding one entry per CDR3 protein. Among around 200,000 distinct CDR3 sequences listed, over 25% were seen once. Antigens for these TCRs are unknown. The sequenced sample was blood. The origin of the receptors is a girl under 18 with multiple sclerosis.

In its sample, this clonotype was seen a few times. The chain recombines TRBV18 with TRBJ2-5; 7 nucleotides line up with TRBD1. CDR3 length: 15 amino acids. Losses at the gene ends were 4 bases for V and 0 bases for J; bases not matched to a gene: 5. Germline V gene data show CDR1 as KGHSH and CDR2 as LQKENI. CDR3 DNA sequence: TGTGCCAGCTCACAAGACAGGGCGAACCAAGAGACCCAGTACTTC. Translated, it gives CASSQDRANQETQYF.

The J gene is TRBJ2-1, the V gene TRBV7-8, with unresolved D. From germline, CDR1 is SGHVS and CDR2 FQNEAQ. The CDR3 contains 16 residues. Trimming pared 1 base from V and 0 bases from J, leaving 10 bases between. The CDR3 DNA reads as TGTGCCAGCAGCTTAGGGTCGGCCAGCTCCTACAATGAGCAGTTCTTC. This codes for CASSLGSASSYNEQFF.

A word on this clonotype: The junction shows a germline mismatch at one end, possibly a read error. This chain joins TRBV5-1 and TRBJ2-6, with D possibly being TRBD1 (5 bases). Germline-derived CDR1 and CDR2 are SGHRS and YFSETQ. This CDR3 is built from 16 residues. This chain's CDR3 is CASSLGRPSGANVRTF. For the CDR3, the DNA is TGCGCCAGCAGCTTGGGTCGGCCTTCTGGGGCCAACGTCCGGACTTTC.

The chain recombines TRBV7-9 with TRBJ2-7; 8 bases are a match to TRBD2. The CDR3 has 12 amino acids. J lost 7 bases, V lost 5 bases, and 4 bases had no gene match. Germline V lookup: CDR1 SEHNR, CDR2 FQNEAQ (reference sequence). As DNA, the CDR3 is TGTGCCAGCAGCCGCACTAGCGGTGAGCAGTACTTC. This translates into CASSRTSGEQYF.

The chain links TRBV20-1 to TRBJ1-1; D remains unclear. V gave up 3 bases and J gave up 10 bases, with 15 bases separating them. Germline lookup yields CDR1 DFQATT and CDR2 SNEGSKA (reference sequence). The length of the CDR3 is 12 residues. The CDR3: CSASSLSRGAFF. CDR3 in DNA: TGCAGTGCTAGTTCTTTATCGCGTGGAGCTTTCTTT.

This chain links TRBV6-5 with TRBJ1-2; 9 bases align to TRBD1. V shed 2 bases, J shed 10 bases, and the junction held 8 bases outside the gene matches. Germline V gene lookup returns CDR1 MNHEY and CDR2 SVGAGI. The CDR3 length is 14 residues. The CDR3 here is CASSYRDRVPPYTF. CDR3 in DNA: TGTGCCAGCAGTTACCGGGACAGGGTTCCTCCCTACACCTTC.

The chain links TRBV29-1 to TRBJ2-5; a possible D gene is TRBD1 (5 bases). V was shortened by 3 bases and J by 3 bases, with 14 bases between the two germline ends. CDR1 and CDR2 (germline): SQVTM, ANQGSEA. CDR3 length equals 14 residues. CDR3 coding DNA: TGCAGCGTTGAGTCCAGGGCCCTCAAAGAGACCCAGTACTTC. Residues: CSVESRALKETQYF.

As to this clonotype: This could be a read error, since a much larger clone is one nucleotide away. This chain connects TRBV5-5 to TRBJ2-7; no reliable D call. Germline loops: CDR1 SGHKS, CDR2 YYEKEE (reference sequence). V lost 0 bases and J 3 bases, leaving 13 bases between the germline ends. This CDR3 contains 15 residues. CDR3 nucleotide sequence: TGTGCCAGCAGCTTGGTCCGGGCCGGCTTCTACGAGCAGTACTTC. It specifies CASSLVRAGFYEQYF.

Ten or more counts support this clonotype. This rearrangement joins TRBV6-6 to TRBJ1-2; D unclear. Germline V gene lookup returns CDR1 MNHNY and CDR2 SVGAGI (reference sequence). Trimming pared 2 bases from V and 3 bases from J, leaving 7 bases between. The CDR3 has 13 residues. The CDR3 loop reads CASSYRVYYGYTF. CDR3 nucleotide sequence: TGTGCCAGCAGTTACAGGGTTTACTATGGCTACACCTTC.

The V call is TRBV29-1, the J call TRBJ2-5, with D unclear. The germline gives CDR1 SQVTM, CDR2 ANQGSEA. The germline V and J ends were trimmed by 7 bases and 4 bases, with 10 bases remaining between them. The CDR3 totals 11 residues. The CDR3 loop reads CSAPGRETQYF. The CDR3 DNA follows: TGCAGCGCTCCGGGCCGAGAGACCCAGTACTTC.

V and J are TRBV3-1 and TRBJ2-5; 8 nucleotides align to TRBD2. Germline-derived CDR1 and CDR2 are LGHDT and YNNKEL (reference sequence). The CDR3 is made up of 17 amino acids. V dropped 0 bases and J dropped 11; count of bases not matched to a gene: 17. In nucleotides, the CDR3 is TGTGCCAGCAGCCAAGATCGGGGGGGGACGGTGTGGAATGAGCAGTACTTC. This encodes CASSQDRGGTVWNEQYF.

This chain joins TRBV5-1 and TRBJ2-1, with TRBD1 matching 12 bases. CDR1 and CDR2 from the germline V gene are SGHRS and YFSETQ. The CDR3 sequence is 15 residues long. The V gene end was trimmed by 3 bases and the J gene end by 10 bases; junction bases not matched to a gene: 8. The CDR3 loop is CASSWTGTGGEEQFF. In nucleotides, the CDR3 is TGCGCCAGCAGCTGGACAGGGACAGGGGGCGAAGAGCAGTTCTTC.

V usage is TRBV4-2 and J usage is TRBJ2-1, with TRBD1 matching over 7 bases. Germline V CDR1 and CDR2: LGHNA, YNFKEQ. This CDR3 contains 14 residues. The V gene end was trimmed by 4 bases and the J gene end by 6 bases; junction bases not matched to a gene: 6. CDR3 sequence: CASSPKGAGNEQFF. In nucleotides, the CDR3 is TGTGCCAGCAGCCCGAAGGGGGCCGGCAATGAGCAGTTCTTC.

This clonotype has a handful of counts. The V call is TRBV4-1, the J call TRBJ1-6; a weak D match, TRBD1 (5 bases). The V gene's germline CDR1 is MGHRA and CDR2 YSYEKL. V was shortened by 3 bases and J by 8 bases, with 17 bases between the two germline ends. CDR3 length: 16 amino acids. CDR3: CASSQIGEGRYSPLHF. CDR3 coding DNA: TGCGCCAGCAGCCAGATTGGAGAGGGGAGGTATTCACCCCTCCACTTT.

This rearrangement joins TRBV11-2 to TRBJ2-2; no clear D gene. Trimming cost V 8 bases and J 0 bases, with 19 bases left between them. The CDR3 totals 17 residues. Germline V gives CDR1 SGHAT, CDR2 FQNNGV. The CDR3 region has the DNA TGTGCCAGCCGCCACCGAGATGTACTGGCGAACACCGGGGAGCTGTTTTTT. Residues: CASRHRDVLANTGELFF.

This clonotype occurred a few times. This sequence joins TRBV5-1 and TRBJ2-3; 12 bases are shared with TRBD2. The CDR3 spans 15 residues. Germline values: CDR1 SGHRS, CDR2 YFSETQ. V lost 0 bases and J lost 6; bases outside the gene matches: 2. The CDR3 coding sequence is TGCGCCAGCAGCTTGGGACTAGCGGGGGCCGATACGCAGTATTTT. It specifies CASSLGLAGADTQYF. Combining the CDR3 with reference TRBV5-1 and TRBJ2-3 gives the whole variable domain KAGVTQTPRYLIKTRGQQVTLSCSPISGHRSVSWYQQTPGQGLQFLFEYFSETQRNKGNFPGRFSGRQFSNSRSEMNVSTLELGDSALYLCASSLGLAGADTQYFGPGTRLTVL.

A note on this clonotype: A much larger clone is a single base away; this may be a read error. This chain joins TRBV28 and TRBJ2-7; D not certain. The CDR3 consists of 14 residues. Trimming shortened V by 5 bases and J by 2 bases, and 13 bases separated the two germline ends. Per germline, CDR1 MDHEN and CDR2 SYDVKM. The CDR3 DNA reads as TGTGCCAGCAGTCGAGGCGCGTGGACCTACGAGCAGTACTTC. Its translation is CASSRGAWTYEQYF.

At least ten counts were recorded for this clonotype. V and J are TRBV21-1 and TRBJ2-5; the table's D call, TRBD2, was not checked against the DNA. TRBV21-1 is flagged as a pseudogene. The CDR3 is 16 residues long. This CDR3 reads CASSKGVRELCETQYF. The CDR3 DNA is TGTGCCAGCAGCAAAGGGGTGCGGGAGTTGTGTGAGACCCAGTACTTC.

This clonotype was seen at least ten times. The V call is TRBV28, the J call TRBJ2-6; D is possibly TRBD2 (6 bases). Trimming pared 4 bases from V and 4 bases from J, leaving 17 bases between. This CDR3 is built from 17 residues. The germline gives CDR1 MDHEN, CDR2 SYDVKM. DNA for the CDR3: TGTGCCAGCAGTTACGATAGGTGGGAGGCCGGGGCCAACGTCCTGACTTTC. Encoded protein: CASSYDRWEAGANVLTF.

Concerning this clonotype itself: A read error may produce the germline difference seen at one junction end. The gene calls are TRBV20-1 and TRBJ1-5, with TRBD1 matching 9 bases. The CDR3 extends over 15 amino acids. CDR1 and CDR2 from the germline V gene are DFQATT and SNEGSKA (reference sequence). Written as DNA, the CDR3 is TGCAGGGCTAGGCGGACAGGGGCCATCAATCAGCCCCAGCATTTT. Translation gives CRARRTGAINQPQHF.

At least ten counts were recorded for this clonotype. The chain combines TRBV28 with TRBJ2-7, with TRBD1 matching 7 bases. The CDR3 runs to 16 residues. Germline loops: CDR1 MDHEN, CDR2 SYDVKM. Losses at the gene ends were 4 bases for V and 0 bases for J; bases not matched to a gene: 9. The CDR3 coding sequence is TGTGCCAGCAGTTCCTTACAGGGGTCCCTCTCCTACGAGCAGTACTTC. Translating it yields CASSSLQGSLSYEQYF.